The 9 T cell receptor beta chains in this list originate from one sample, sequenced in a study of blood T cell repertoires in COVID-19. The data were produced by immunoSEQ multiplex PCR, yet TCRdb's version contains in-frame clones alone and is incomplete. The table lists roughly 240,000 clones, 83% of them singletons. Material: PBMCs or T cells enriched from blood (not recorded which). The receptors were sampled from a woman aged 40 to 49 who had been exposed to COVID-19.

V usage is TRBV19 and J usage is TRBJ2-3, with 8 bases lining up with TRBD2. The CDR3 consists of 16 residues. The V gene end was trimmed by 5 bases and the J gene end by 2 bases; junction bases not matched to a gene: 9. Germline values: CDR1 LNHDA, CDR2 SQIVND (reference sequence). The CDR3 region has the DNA TGTGCCAGTAGTTCAGGACTAGCCGTCTACACAGATACGCAGTATTTT. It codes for CASSSGLAVYTDTQYF.

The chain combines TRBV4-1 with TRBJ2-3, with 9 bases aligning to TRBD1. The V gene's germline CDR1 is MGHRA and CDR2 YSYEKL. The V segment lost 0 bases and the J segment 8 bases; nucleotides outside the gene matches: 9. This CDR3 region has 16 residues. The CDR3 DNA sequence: TGCGCCAGCAGCCAAGACGCCGGGACAGGGAAGCTTACGCAGTATTTT. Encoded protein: CASSQDAGTGKLTQYF.

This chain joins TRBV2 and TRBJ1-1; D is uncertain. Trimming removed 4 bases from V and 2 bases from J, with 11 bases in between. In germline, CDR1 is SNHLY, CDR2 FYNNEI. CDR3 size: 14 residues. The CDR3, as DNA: TGTGCCAGCAGTGGAGGGCTACTTAACACTGAAGCTTTCTTT. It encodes CASSGGLLNTEAFF.

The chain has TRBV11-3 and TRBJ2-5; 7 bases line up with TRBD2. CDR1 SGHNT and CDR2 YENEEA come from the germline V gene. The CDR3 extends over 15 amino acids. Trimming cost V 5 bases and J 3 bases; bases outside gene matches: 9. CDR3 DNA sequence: TGTGCCAGCAGCAAAGCAAGCGGGGCGAAAGAGACCCAGTACTTC. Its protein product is CASSKASGAKETQYF.

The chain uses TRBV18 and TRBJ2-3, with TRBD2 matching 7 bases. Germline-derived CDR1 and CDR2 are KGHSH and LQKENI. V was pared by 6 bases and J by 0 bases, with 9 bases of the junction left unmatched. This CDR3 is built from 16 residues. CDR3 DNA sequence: TGTGCCAGCTCCCTTGGCGGGGGATTTAGCACAGATACGCAGTATTTT. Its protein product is CASSLGGGFSTDTQYF.

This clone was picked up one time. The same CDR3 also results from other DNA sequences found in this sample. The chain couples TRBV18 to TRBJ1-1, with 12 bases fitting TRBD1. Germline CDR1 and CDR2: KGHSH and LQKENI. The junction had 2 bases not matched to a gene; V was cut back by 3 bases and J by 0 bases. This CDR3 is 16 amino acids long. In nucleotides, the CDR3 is TGTGCCAGCTCACCGGGACAGGGGGCCTTGAACACTGAAGCTTTCTTT. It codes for CASSPGQGALNTEAFF.

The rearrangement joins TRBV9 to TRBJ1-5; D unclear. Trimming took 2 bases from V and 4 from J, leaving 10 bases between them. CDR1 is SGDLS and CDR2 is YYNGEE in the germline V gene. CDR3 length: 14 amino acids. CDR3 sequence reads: CASSVNQENQPQHF. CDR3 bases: TGTGCCAGCAGCGTGAACCAGGAAAATCAGCCCCAGCATTTT.

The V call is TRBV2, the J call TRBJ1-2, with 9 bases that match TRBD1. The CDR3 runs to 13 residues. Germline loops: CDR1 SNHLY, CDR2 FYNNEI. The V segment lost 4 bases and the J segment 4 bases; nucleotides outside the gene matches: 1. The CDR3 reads CASSGDRAYGYTF. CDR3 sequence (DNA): TGTGCCAGCAGTGGGGACAGGGCCTATGGCTACACCTTC. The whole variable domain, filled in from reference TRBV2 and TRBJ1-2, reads EPEVTQTPSHQVTQMGQEVILRCVPISNHLYFYWYRQILGQKVEFLVSFYNNEISEKSEIFDDQFSVERPDGSNFTLKIRSTKLEDSAMYFCASSGDRAYGYTFGSGTRLTVV.

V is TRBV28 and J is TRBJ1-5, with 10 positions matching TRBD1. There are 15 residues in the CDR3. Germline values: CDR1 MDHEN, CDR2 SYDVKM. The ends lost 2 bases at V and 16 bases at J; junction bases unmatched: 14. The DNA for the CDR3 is TGTGCCAGCAGTTTAGGACAGGGGGACCTCAGCCCCGGCCATTTT. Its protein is CASSLGQGDLSPGHF.